The clone carrying this TCR beta chain was counted between two and nine times. Its cognate antigen is unknown. Heparinised blood was drawn once per donor, averaging around 120 mL. Every sorted population was more than 95% pure. These data come from a study of beta chain features in type 1 diabetes. At the level of the study: Healthy donors resembled patients in age, gender and cell yields. Study-wide results and caveats: Researchers report that Type 1 diabetes patients had moderately but significantly shorter TCRB CDR3s across all four CD4+ subsets.

V shed 2 bases and J shed 6 bases, with 7 bases lying between them. The CDR3 loop spans 12 amino acids. Per the germline V gene, CDR1 is SEHNR and CDR2 is FQNEAQ (reference sequence). The whole isolated RNA underwent reverse transcription, so sequencing captured expressed TCRB transcripts. The table came from immunoSEQ multiplex PCR; TCRdb's copy has only in-frame clones and leaves some out. This sample has under 200,000 clones, with about 8.3% found just once. The receptor's source is a woman aged 18-30 years with type 1 diabetes. V usage is TRBV7-9 and J usage is TRBJ1-1; D call uncertain. The sample was central memory CD4+ T cells from blood. The CDR3 DNA sequence: TGTGCCAGCAGCTTACTATTGGCTGAAGCTTTCTTT. Encoded protein: CASSLLLAEAFF.